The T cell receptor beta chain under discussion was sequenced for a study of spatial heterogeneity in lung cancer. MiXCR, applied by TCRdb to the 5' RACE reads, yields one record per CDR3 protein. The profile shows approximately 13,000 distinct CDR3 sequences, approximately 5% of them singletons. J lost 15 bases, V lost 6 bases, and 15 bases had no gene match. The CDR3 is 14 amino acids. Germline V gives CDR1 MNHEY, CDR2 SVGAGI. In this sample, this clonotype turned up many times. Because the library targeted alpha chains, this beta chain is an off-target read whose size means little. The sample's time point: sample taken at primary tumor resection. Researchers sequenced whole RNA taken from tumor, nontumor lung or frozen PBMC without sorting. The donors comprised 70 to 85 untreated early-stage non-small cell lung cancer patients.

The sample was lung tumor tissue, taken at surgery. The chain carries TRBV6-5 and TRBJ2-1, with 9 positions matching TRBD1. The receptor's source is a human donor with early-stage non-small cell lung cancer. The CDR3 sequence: CASREGTGRSRLFF. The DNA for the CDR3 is TGTGCCAGCAGAGAAGGGACAGGGCGCTCTAGGCTGTTCTTC.